The 29 T cell receptor beta chains given below trace back to one sample, sequenced in a study of cytomegalovirus exposure and HLA in healthy donors. Clones were sequenced by immunoSEQ multiplex PCR, and TCRdb holds only the in-frame ones, with some missing. The sample carries almost 75,000 clones, around four fifths recorded once. Sequencing input: PBMCs. These receptors originate from a young man in good health and CMV-seronegative.

The DNA for the CDR3 is TGTGCCAGCAGCCCCGCAACAGTTCAAGGGCAGTTCTTC. It codes for CASSPATVQGQFF. The chain couples TRBV6-5 to TRBJ2-1; D gene unclear. Trimming pared 6 bases from V and 12 bases from J, leaving 18 bases between. CDR1 is MNHEY and CDR2 is SVGAGI in the germline V gene. The CDR3 is 13 amino acids.

In its sample, this clone was seen once. The chain carries TRBV7-8 and TRBJ1-1, with TRBD1 matching over 8 bases. V shed 4 bases, J shed 4 bases, and the junction held 14 bases outside the gene matches. CDR3 length: 17 residues. Germline values: CDR1 SGHVS, CDR2 FQNEAQ. The CDR3 bases are TGTGCCAGCAGCTCCACCGGGACAGGTTTGTTCCGCACTGAAGCTTTCTTT. This sequence encodes CASSSTGTGLFRTEAFF.

The chain links TRBV28 to TRBJ1-5, with D uncertain. CDR3 length equals 14 residues. The germline gives CDR1 MDHEN, CDR2 SYDVKM. Trimming took 3 bases from V and 4 from J, leaving 10 bases between them. This chain's CDR3 is CASSLSFGNQPQHF. Here the CDR3 DNA reads TGTGCCAGCAGTTTGAGTTTCGGGAATCAGCCCCAGCATTTT.

CDR3 in amino acids: CASSQTRPPGNGYTF. In nucleotides, the CDR3 is TGTGCCAGCTCACAAACTAGGCCACCTGGGAACGGCTACACCTTC. The chain couples TRBV18 to TRBJ1-2, with unresolved D. The V end lost 4 bases, the J end lost 8 bases, and 20 bases lay between the germline ends. Germline CDR1 is KGHSH and CDR2 is LQKENI. The CDR3 sequence is 15 residues long.

CDR3 sequence reads: CASSPRTGGAQYF. The CDR3, as DNA: TGTGCCAGCAGCCCGAGGACAGGGGGAGCGCAGTATTTT. The chain recombines TRBV14 with TRBJ2-3; 10 positions agree with TRBD1. Per germline, CDR1 SGHDN and CDR2 FVKESK. The CDR3 spans 13 residues. The V segment lost 4 bases and the J segment 10 bases; nucleotides outside the gene matches: 5.

The gene calls are TRBV6-5 and TRBJ1-5; 10 bases align to TRBD1. This CDR3 contains 15 residues. Germline CDR1 MNHEY, CDR2 SVGAGI. Trimming at V came to 5 bases and at J to 5 bases, leaving 6 bases not matched to a gene. For the CDR3, the DNA is TGTGCCAGCAGTACCCGGACAGGGGGGGATCAGCCCCAGCATTTT. This gives the protein CASSTRTGGDQPQHF.

The V and J genes are TRBV28 and TRBJ1-1; TRBD1 is a possible D gene (5 bases). The germline V gene has CDR1 MDHEN and CDR2 SYDVKM. V lost 8 bases and J 11 bases, leaving 27 bases between the germline ends. The CDR3 has 15 residues. As DNA, the CDR3 is TGTGCCAGCGATAGCGGGGCCGCGACGGCACCTCGGGCTTTCTTT. This gives the protein CASDSGAATAPRAFF.

The chain couples TRBV10-3 to TRBJ1-1, with 7 bases that match TRBD1. The CDR3 runs to 13 residues. Germline V lookup: CDR1 ENHRY, CDR2 SYGVKD. J was trimmed by 3 bases and V by 6 bases; bases with no gene match: 4. The CDR3 sequence is CAIRGTADTEAFF. The CDR3 DNA is TGTGCCATCAGGGGGACAGCAGACACTGAAGCTTTCTTT.

The chain carries TRBV27 and TRBJ1-2, with D tentatively TRBD1 (6 bases). Germline assignment: CDR1 MNHEY and CDR2 SMNVEV (reference sequence). This CDR3 spans 14 amino acids. V was trimmed by 7 bases and J by 1 base, leaving 13 bases between them. The CDR3 spells CASKAGGGNYGYTF. Here the CDR3 DNA reads TGTGCCAGCAAGGCGGGAGGGGGTAACTATGGCTACACCTTC.

The V call is TRBV6-5, the J call TRBJ2-7; weak D call: TRBD1 (5 bases). The V end lost 5 bases, the J end lost 0 bases, and 8 bases lay between the germline ends. The CDR3 consists of 13 residues. Germline V gives CDR1 MNHEY, CDR2 SVGAGI. As DNA, the CDR3 is TGTGCCAGCAGTCAGCAGGGCTCCTACGAGCAGTACGTC. Its protein product is CASSQQGSYEQYV.

The chain has TRBV4-1 and TRBJ2-4; 12 positions agree with TRBD2. V dropped 1 base and J dropped 0; count of bases not matched to a gene: 4. The CDR3 length is 18 residues. Looked up from germline, CDR1 is MGHRA and CDR2 is YSYEKL. This chain's CDR3 is CASSQGLAGELAKNIQYF. The CDR3 nucleotides are TGCGCCAGCAGCCAAGGACTAGCGGGGGAGCTAGCCAAAAACATTCAGTACTTC.

The genes are TRBV28 and TRBJ2-7; TRBD1 matches at 10 bases. The CDR3 is made up of 15 amino acids. In germline, CDR1 is MDHEN, CDR2 SYDVKM. V trimming: 6 bases; J trimming: 5 bases; junction bases outside the gene matches: 10. In DNA, the CDR3 is TGTGCCAGCAGGCCGCCCCAGACAGGGGGCGACGAGCAGTACTTC. It is translated as CASRPPQTGGDEQYF.

The chain has TRBV27 and TRBJ2-3, with a weak D call TRBD1 (5 bases). Trimming took 1 base from V and 2 from J, leaving 13 bases between them. CDR1 is MNHEY, CDR2 SMNVEV, per germline (reference sequence). The length of the CDR3 is 16 residues. This CDR3 is CASSLFGRVATDTQYF. CDR3 DNA sequence: TGTGCCAGCAGTTTATTCGGCAGGGTGGCCACAGATACGCAGTATTTT.

The chain uses TRBV28 and TRBJ1-5; D is possibly TRBD1 (6 bases). With 3 bases removed from V and 5 bases from J, the gap between germline ends came to 20 bases. Germline CDR1 reads MDHEN; CDR2 reads SYDVKM. This CDR3 region has 17 residues. CDR3 nucleotides: TGTGCCAGCAGTTTCGGGCGTAAGGACAGACTTTATCAGCCCCAGCATTTT. Protein product: CASSFGRKDRLYQPQHF.

The chain has TRBV27 and TRBJ2-7; 7 positions agree with TRBD2. The V gene end was trimmed by 4 bases and the J gene end by 2 bases; junction bases not matched to a gene: 8. The germline CDR1 and CDR2 sequences are MNHEY and SMNVEV (reference sequence). The CDR3 has 15 residues. The CDR3 DNA sequence: TGTGCCAGCAGTTACAATACGGGGGGAGCCTACGAGCAGTACTTC. This encodes CASSYNTGGAYEQYF.

The V and J genes are TRBV11-2 and TRBJ2-1; 10 bases agree with TRBD2. The V gene end was trimmed by 2 bases and the J gene end by 1 base; junction bases not matched to a gene: 11. This CDR3 spans 19 amino acids. CDR1 and CDR2 from the germline V gene are SGHAT and FQNNGV. CDR3 sequence (DNA): TGTGCCAGCAGCTTAATAAGAGCTAGCGGGAGAGGATCCTACAATGAGCAGTTCTTC. Its protein is CASSLIRASGRGSYNEQFF. The full variable domain, in which reference TRBV11-2 and TRBJ2-1 provide the parts outside the CDR3, is EAGVAQSPRYKIIEKRQSVAFWCNPISGHATLYWYQQILGQGPKLLIQFQNNGVVDDSQLPKDRFSAERLKGVDSTLKIQPAKLEDSAVYLCASSLIRASGRGSYNEQFFGPGTRLTVL.

A few counts support this clone. The V and J genes are TRBV5-5 and TRBJ2-7; tentatively, D is TRBD1 (7 bases). Per the germline V gene, CDR1 is SGHKS and CDR2 is YYEKEE (reference sequence). V lost 4 bases and J 0 bases, leaving 17 bases between the germline ends. This CDR3 has 16 amino acids. Here the CDR3 reads CASSPRGERASYEQYV. The CDR3 nucleotides are TGTGCCAGCAGCCCCAGGGGGGAGAGGGCCTCCTACGAGCAGTACGTC.

The count of this clone is one. This chain joins TRBV28 and TRBJ1-5; D might be TRBD1 (5 bases). The CDR3 has 14 amino acids. Germline V gene lookup returns CDR1 MDHEN and CDR2 SYDVKM. The V and J ends lost 6 bases and 6 bases respectively, with 15 bases between them. CDR3 DNA sequence: TGTGCCAGCAGGTCGGCAGGGTCGGGTCAGCCCCAGCATTTT. It yields the protein CASRSAGSGQPQHF.

The chain recombines TRBV6-6 with TRBJ1-1; 10 bases align to TRBD1. CDR1 and CDR2 from the germline V gene are MNHNY and SVGAGI (reference sequence). This CDR3 contains 16 residues. Trimming took 5 bases from V and 0 from J; bases not matched to a gene: 6. The CDR3 DNA is TGTGCCAGCAGTCCCGGGACAGGGGTGATGAACACTGAAGCTTTCTTT. Protein: CASSPGTGVMNTEAFF.

In its sample, this clone was seen a few times. The chain recombines TRBV5-4 with TRBJ2-7; D is undetermined. The germline CDR1 and CDR2 sequences are SGHNT and YYREEE (reference sequence). V lost 5 bases and J lost 7, with 13 bases in between. There are 12 residues in the CDR3. The chain's CDR3 is CASRRGLKEQYF. CDR3 bases: TGTGCCAGCAGACGTGGGCTCAAGGAGCAGTACTTC.

This clone was seen only once. The chain joins TRBV6-5 to TRBJ2-5, with TRBD2 as a possible D gene (6 bases). Germline V lookup: CDR1 MNHEY, CDR2 SVGAGI. V was shortened by 6 bases and J by 4 bases, with 15 bases between the two germline ends. CDR3 size: 14 residues. CDR3: CASSRRDFRETQYF. The DNA of the CDR3 is TGTGCCAGCAGCCGACGGGACTTTAGAGAGACCCAGTACTTC.

The gene calls are TRBV5-4 and TRBJ2-2; weak D call: TRBD1 (5 bases). The CDR3 is 15 residues long. Germline lookup yields CDR1 SGHNT and CDR2 YYREEE (reference sequence). V dropped 4 bases and J dropped 8 bases, with 18 bases sitting between them. The CDR3 is CASSVGASLVGELFF. CDR3 coding DNA: TGTGCCAGCAGCGTTGGGGCCTCATTGGTAGGGGAGCTGTTTTTT.

V and J are TRBV13 and TRBJ1-4; D unresolved. The CDR3 runs 14 residues. Germline V gives CDR1 PRHDT, CDR2 FYEKMQ (reference sequence). The V end was cut by 1 base, the J end by 4 bases, with 7 bases between. CDR3 loop: CASSLAQSNEKLFF. The DNA for the CDR3 is TGTGCCAGCAGCTTAGCACAGAGTAATGAAAAACTGTTTTTT.

This chain links TRBV5-1 with TRBJ2-1; tentative D call: TRBD2 (5 bases). V dropped 0 bases and J dropped 7 bases, with 11 bases sitting between them. This CDR3 contains 14 residues. CDR1 and CDR2 (germline): SGHRS, YFSETQ. The CDR3 here is CASSLVPGMNEQFF. CDR3 DNA sequence: TGCGCCAGCAGCTTGGTGCCGGGGATGAATGAGCAGTTCTTC. The full variable domain, completed using reference TRBV5-1 and TRBJ2-1, is KAGVTQTPRYLIKTRGQQVTLSCSPISGHRSVSWYQQTPGQGLQFLFEYFSETQRNKGNFPGRFSGRQFSNSRSEMNVSTLELGDSALYLCASSLVPGMNEQFFGPGTRLTVL.

This sequence joins TRBV27 and TRBJ2-3; D not certain. The CDR3 covers 12 residues. V dropped 8 bases and J dropped 0 bases, with 6 bases sitting between them. The germline CDR1 and CDR2 sequences are MNHEY and SMNVEV (reference sequence). The CDR3: CASATSTDTQYF. DNA for the CDR3: TGTGCCAGCGCCACTAGCACAGATACGCAGTATTTT.

The chain is built from TRBV30 and TRBJ1-2; unclear D gene. Germline V CDR1 and CDR2: GTSNPN, SVGIG (reference sequence). CDR3 length: 11 amino acids. V lost 4 bases and J 8 bases, leaving 11 bases between the germline ends. CDR3 sequence: CAWKTLEGYTF. CDR3 bases: TGTGCCTGGAAGACCTTGGAGGGCTACACCTTC.

The chain is built from TRBV7-2 and TRBJ2-7, with a tentative D call TRBD2 (5 bases). This CDR3 comprises 14 residues. The ends were cut back, 1 base at V and 4 bases at J, with 11 bases in the middle. Germline assignment: CDR1 SGHTA and CDR2 FQGNSA. The CDR3 coding sequence is TGTGCCAGCAGCTTAGACGGGGTCACATACGAGCAGTACTTC. Protein: CASSLDGVTYEQYF.

The chain links TRBV20-1 to TRBJ2-5, with D unclear. CDR1 and CDR2 (germline): DFQATT, SNEGSKA (reference sequence). This CDR3 is 11 amino acids long. The V end was cut by 5 bases, the J end by 5 bases, with 9 bases between. The chain's CDR3 is CSAPSRETQYF. In DNA form, the CDR3 reads TGCAGTGCTCCCTCCCGGGAGACCCAGTACTTC.

V gene TRBV6-5 combines with J gene TRBJ2-7, with 10 nucleotides matching TRBD1. The CDR3 consists of 14 residues. Germline values: CDR1 MNHEY, CDR2 SVGAGI. The V segment lost 5 bases and the J segment 1 base; nucleotides outside the gene matches: 2. CDR3 in DNA: TGTGCCAGCAGTAAGGGACAGGGGTCCTACGAGCAGTACGTC. This gives the protein CASSKGQGSYEQYV.